The 3 T cell receptor beta chains below all came from one sample that was sequenced in a study of CD4+ T cells in melanoma (dated by TCRdb to the early 2020s). Library preparation was by the immunoSEQ multiplex PCR assay. TCRdb mirrors the immuneACCESS table, restricted to in-frame sequences. Some clones are absent from its copies; in checked studies, under half trace to an unresolved V gene, and the reason for the others is unknown. The sample table lists about 140,000 clones, about nine tenths of them with a count of one. The top ten hold more than 1.5% of the sample. These receptor sequences come from a human donor with melanoma.

V usage is TRBV7-3 and J usage is TRBJ1-1; 7 positions match TRBD1. Germline assignment: CDR1 SGHTA and CDR2 FQGTGA. The trim removed 1 base at V and 5 bases at J, leaving 16 bases unmatched. The length of the CDR3 is 18 residues. CDR3 protein: CASSLKGARRGNRTEAFF. The CDR3 DNA is TGTGCCAGCAGCTTAAAGGGGGCGCGGAGGGGGAATCGAACTGAAGCTTTCTTT.

J is TRBJ1-5 and V is TRBV2, with no clear D. The CDR3 has 15 residues. V was pared by 2 bases and J by 11 bases, with 19 bases between. Germline V lookup: CDR1 SNHLY, CDR2 FYNNEI. The CDR3 reads CASSESAFAPKAQHF. The CDR3 bases are TGTGCCAGCAGTGAATCAGCTTTCGCGCCCAAGGCCCAGCATTTT.

This sequence joins TRBV18 and TRBJ1-1, with TRBD1 identical over 7 bases. The CDR3 sequence is 15 residues long. Looked up from germline, CDR1 is KGHSH and CDR2 is LQKENI. V gave up 6 bases and J gave up 1 base; unmatched junction bases: 8. This CDR3 reads CASSPGQGGNTEAFF. The CDR3 DNA sequence: TGTGCCAGCTCCCCCGGGCAGGGGGGGAACACTGAAGCTTTCTTT.